This TCR beta chain was recovered during a study of monozygotic twins with cystic fibrosis (dated by TCRdb to the early 2020s). In terms of the full investigation: Barcoded libraries were made from around 3.2 micrograms of fragmented DNA using approximately 15 PCR cycles. Data for three of the twin pairs had been reported earlier in a different context. The cohort comprised ten female and six male twin pairs aged roughly 2.0 to 40 years, median 9.1 years, mostly children and adolescents. On the day of blood sampling, twins were ranked among approximately 990 cohort participants for weight-for-height and for FEVPerc (FEV1 disease centile). To assess genetic influence on V and J gene usage, the study compared TCR beta repertoires within and across 16 monozygotic twin pairs with cystic fibrosis. What the research found in general, with its limitations: No association turned up between shared CDR3 numbers and age, concordance or disease severity, and the cohort was small. Sharing of nucleotide-identical clonotypes was significantly greater within monozygotic CF twin pairs than between unrelated CF individuals (P = 0.000026, Mann-Whitney). In 13 of 16 pairs, V gene usage most closely resembled the co-twin's, and the same held for J usage in 8 of 16 pairs, a pattern suggesting genetic constraints. Simpson clonality was generally low (median around 0.01), which suggests a naive-dominated repertoire, and clonality was higher in the most severely affected patients.

The twin pairs came from the European Cystic Fibrosis Twin and Sibling Study Cohort, which recruited patients from 158 CF clinics across 14 European countries. Zygosity and CFTR genotype were confirmed in-house, and zygosity was tested by multiplex PCR of nine short tandem repeat loci. Each twin gave a peripheral blood sample, and clinical parameters were documented on that same day of blood sampling. Phenol/chloroform extraction was used to isolate genomic DNA from peripheral blood cells, and the DNA was then kept in TE buffer at 4 degrees C. For this clone: Its antigen is currently not known. Per-base qualities were not stored, and no clone one base away is much larger.

Following the manufacturer's instructions, the researchers used the immunoSEQ immune profiling system to amplify TCR beta CDR3 regions via multiplex PCR. An Illumina NextSeq system was used to carry out the sequencing. The published analysis was carried out like this. Sequence data were processed on the immunoSEQ Analyzer platform, and clonality was computed as the square root of Simpson's index of productive rearrangements. Jensen-Shannon distance served as the measure of similarity in V and J usage, while OLGA was used to compute CDR3 generation probabilities. The researchers looked up shared CDR3 sequences in the immuneACCESS database (August 2020) and in VDJdb (December 2020). TCRdb holds this immuneACCESS table with in-frame rearrangements only. Some clones are missing; in checked studies, unresolved V genes explain under half, and the rest has no known cause. V and J calls and clone size are those listed in that table; D and trimming were worked out from the DNA. The sample includes 25,000 to 35,000 clones, with roughly 80% observed a single time. The ten largest account for around 0.88% of the sample.

V is pruned by 0 bases and J by 3 bases, leaving 5 bases of the junction without a gene match. The CDR3 contains 15 residues, cysteine and phenylalanine counted. The CDR3 DNA has 45 bases and is translated from base 1. Sequences SGHRS (CDR1) and YFSETQ (CDR2) are obtained from the germline V gene. This receptor was taken from a girl aged 2 to 9 with cystic fibrosis. The receptor chain draws on TRBV5-1 and TRBJ2-7, and 8 junction bases match TRBD1. The sample was blood. The DNA is as follows: TGCGCCAGCAGCTTGGTTGGGACAGGCGACTACGAGCAGTACTTC. The encoded protein is CASSLVGTGDYEQYF. Reference TRBV5-1 and TRBJ2-7 genes cover what lies past the CDR3, so the full variable domain is KAGVTQTPRYLIKTRGQQVTLSCSPISGHRSVSWYQQTPGQGLQFLFEYFSETQRNKGNFPGRFSGRQFSNSRSEMNVSTLELGDSALYLCASSLVGTGDYEQYFGPGTRLTVT.